This TCR beta chain is drawn from a study of beta chain features in type 1 diabetes. This clone was detected only a few times. Its antigen is not identified. Study observations and caveats: More deletions and fewer insertions at VDJ junctions were found in patients with type 1 diabetes.

Isolation of CD4+ naive, central memory, regulatory and stem cell-like memory cells was achieved by sorting via CD45RO/CCR7/CD25/CD127/CD95/CD27. The authors reverse transcribed all of the isolated RNA, so sequencing captured expressed TCRB transcripts. Profiling relied on immunoSEQ multiplex PCR, and the TCRdb table lists in-frame clones only, not all of them. This sample yields just under 150,000 clones, of which roughly a tenth are seen a single time; approximately 1.3% belongs to the top ten. Sequencing was done on a sample of naive CD4+ T cells from blood. The receptor's source is a man younger than 35 in good health.

CDR3 sequence: CASSLGPIANNQPQHF. CDR3 sequence (DNA): TGTGCCAGCAGCTTAGGGCCAATAGCGAACAATCAGCCCCAGCATTTT. V is TRBV7-8 and J is TRBJ1-5, with D hard to call. V dropped 1 base and J dropped 3 bases, with 13 bases sitting between them. Germline V gene sequence: CDR1 SGHVS, CDR2 FQNEAQ. The CDR3 has 16 amino acids. Full variable domain (remainder filled in from reference TRBV7-8 and TRBJ1-5): GAGVSQSPRYKVAKRGQDVALRCDPISGHVSLFWYQQALGQGPEFLTYFQNEAQLDKSGLPSDRFFAERPEGSVSTLKIQRTQQEDSAVYLCASSLGPIANNQPQHFGDGTRLSIL.